The 17 T cell receptor beta chains reported below all come from one sample, sequenced in a study of T-cell reconstitution after alpha-beta-depleted transplantation in children. Library preparation (for TCRbeta) was performed with unique molecular identifiers. One entry per CDR3 protein, called by TCRdb with MiXCR from the PCR reads. The sample lists some 290,000 distinct CDR3 sequences, approximately 9.6% seen once, with about 9.4% in the top ten. Here the sequenced sample was PBMCs from the stem cell graft donor, taken from the stem cell graft. These receptors all come from a human donor who donated a stem cell graft to a child with SCID.

V and J are TRBV4-2 and TRBJ2-2; D not resolved. Germline V lookup: CDR1 LGHNA, CDR2 YNFKEQ. V dropped 1 base and J dropped 8 bases, with 2 bases sitting between them. CDR3 length: 11 amino acids. Here the CDR3 reads CASSQAGELFF. In DNA form, the CDR3 reads TGTGCCAGCAGCCAAGCAGGGGAGCTGTTTTTT.

This clonotype has just a few counts. The V and J genes are TRBV29-1 and TRBJ1-1; unclear D gene. This CDR3 is 10 amino acids long. Germline V gives CDR1 SQVTM, CDR2 ANQGSEA. Trimming cost V 4 bases and J 3 bases, with 3 bases left between them. The CDR3 nucleotides are TGCAGCGTTGTGGACACTGAAGCTTTCTTT. Residues: CSVVDTEAFF.

This clonotype has a count of ten or more. The chain recombines TRBV7-8 with TRBJ2-3; perhaps TRBD1 as D (5 bases). V was trimmed by 1 base and J by 4 bases, leaving 9 bases between them. CDR3 size: 14 residues. Germline CDR1 reads SGHVS; CDR2 reads FQNEAQ. The CDR3 loop is CASSLVQGADTQYF. The CDR3 DNA is TGTGCCAGCAGCTTAGTTCAGGGTGCAGATACGCAGTATTTT.

Concerning this clonotype itself: It may be a read error: a sequence one base away is much more abundant. This sequence joins TRBV14 and TRBJ1-1; 8 positions agree with TRBD1. The CDR3 contains 15 residues. Per germline, CDR1 SGHDN and CDR2 FVKESK. The trim removed 4 bases at V and 1 base at J, leaving 5 bases unmatched. The chain's CDR3 is CASSRWTGTNTEAFF. DNA of the CDR3: TGTGCCAGCAGCCGGTGGACAGGGACGAACACTGAAGCTTTCTTT.

The chain recombines TRBV7-9 with TRBJ2-3; the D is unclear. V lost 1 base and J lost 2, with 7 bases in between. This CDR3 has 14 residues. CDR1 SEHNR and CDR2 FQNEAQ come from the germline V gene (reference sequence). Here the CDR3 DNA reads TGTGCCAGCAGCTTAGATGCCGACACAGATACGCAGTATTTT. This gives the protein CASSLDADTDTQYF.

This sequence joins TRBV5-1 and TRBJ1-2, with D unresolved. Germline V gene data show CDR1 as SGHRS and CDR2 as YFSETQ. Trimming shortened V by 0 bases and J by 1 base, and 16 bases separated the two germline ends. The CDR3 has 17 residues. CDR3 sequence: CASSLEPWEDLNYGYTF. CDR3 nucleotide sequence: TGCGCCAGCAGCTTGGAACCGTGGGAGGACCTTAACTATGGCTACACCTTC.

V gene TRBV18 combines with J gene TRBJ2-4; 8 bases match TRBD2. Germline CDR1 is KGHSH and CDR2 is LQKENI. The junction had 8 bases not matched to a gene; V was cut back by 3 bases and J by 4 bases. This CDR3 spans 16 amino acids. The CDR3 spells CASSPTSGGGKNIQYF. The CDR3 bases are TGTGCCAGCTCACCTACCTCAGGCGGGGGGAAAAACATTCAGTACTTC.

This clonotype came up many times. J is TRBJ1-6 and V is TRBV7-8; no firm D call. V shed 1 base and J shed 0 bases, with 4 bases lying between them. The germline V gene encodes CDR1 SGHVS and CDR2 FQNEAQ. This CDR3 region has 15 residues. CDR3 DNA: TGTGCCAGCAGCTTAGGCAGCTCCTATAATTCACCCCTCCACTTT. This translates into CASSLGSSYNSPLHF.

This clonotype was picked up a small number of times. The chain carries TRBV6-1 and TRBJ2-1; D may correspond to TRBD1 or TRBD2 (5 bases each). CDR1 is MNHNS and CDR2 is SASEGT in the germline V gene. Trimming left V 6 bases short and J 2 bases short, with 8 bases between. This CDR3 has 13 amino acids. The CDR3 protein is CASRWDPYNEQFF. The CDR3 DNA reads as TGTGCCAGCAGATGGGACCCCTACAATGAGCAGTTCTTC.

This chain uses TRBV18 with TRBJ2-7; 7 positions match TRBD1. J lost 2 bases, V lost 3 bases, and 10 bases had no gene match. The CDR3 spans 16 residues. Germline V gene data show CDR1 as KGHSH and CDR2 as LQKENI. The CDR3 DNA reads as TGTGCCAGCTCACCCCCCCCGACAGGGATAGCCTACGAGCAGTACTTC. Translating it yields CASSPPPTGIAYEQYF.

This clonotype was found a few times. The rearrangement uses TRBV5-1 and TRBJ2-1; D perhaps matches TRBD1 (6 bases). The CDR3 length is 17 residues. CDR1 is SGHRS and CDR2 is YFSETQ in the germline V gene. V lost 0 bases, J lost 1 base, and 14 bases lay in between. CDR3 bases: TGCGCCAGCAGCTTGGATCAGGGGCTGAGGTCCTACAATGAGCAGTTCTTC. It is translated as CASSLDQGLRSYNEQFF.

This chain joins TRBV5-1 and TRBJ2-1, with TRBD2 identical over 11 bases. CDR1 and CDR2 (germline): SGHRS, YFSETQ. V trimming: 0 bases; J trimming: 13 bases; junction bases outside the gene matches: 9. This CDR3 is 15 amino acids long. The CDR3 reads CASSLVVTSGALQFF. CDR3 in DNA: TGCGCCAGCAGCTTGGTCGTGACTAGCGGGGCTCTCCAGTTCTTC.

Worth noting for this clonotype: A read error may explain this, as a much larger clone is one base away. The chain joins TRBV7-8 to TRBJ2-3; 7 bases are a match to TRBD1. Trimming took 5 bases from V and 11 from J; bases not matched to a gene: 10. The CDR3 runs to 13 residues. CDR1 is SGHVS and CDR2 is FQNEAQ in the germline V gene. The CDR3 protein is CASSVGRDSEQYF. The CDR3 DNA follows: TGTGCCAGCAGCGTCGGAAGGGACAGTGAGCAGTATTTT.

There are many counts of this clonotype. This chain joins TRBV12-3 or TRBV12-4 and TRBJ1-3, with 7 bases aligning to TRBD1. This CDR3 comprises 14 residues. V gave up 4 bases and J gave up 4 bases; unmatched junction bases: 4. CDR3 protein: CASSSGTAGNTIYF. As DNA, the CDR3 is TGTGCCAGCAGTTCCGGGACAGCCGGAAACACCATATATTTT.

In regard to this clonotype: Since a much larger clone is just one base distant, this may be a read error. No conserved phenylalanine or tryptophan is present at the end of the CDR3, so a read error is the likely explanation. This sequence joins TRBV2 and TRBJ2-1, with 8 positions matching TRBD1. The CDR3 extends over 13 amino acids. Germline CDR1 and CDR2: SNHLY and FYNNEI. The junction had 3 bases not matched to a gene; V was cut back by 7 bases and J by 4 bases. CDR3 DNA sequence: TGTGCCAGCAAGGGGACAGGATACAATGAGCAGTTCCTC. It specifies CASKGTGYNEQFL.

Points on this clonotype: Since no conserved phenylalanine or tryptophan closes the CDR3, a read error is the likely cause. The chain combines TRBV6-5 with TRBJ2-1; D is possibly TRBD2 (7 bases). This CDR3 region has 16 residues. The V gene lost 4 bases and the J gene lost 6 bases, with 19 bases spanning the gap. Germline V lookup: CDR1 MNHEY, CDR2 SVGAGI. CDR3: CASSLFVGGPGNEQFL. CDR3 nucleotide sequence: TGTGCCAGCAGTTTGTTTGTCGGGGGGCCGGGCAATGAGCAGTTCTTG.

This clonotype was counted a few times. The chain is built from TRBV5-6 and TRBJ1-4; D not resolved. CDR3 length equals 15 residues. V was shortened by 2 bases and J by 3 bases, with 11 bases between the two germline ends. Germline CDR1 is SGHDT and CDR2 is YYEEEE. The CDR3: CASSLSKAANEKLFF. The CDR3 DNA reads TGTGCCAGCAGCTTATCAAAGGCGGCTAATGAAAAACTGTTTTTT.